This note documents a single T cell receptor beta chain sequence. The specificity of this receptor is unknown. One base away there is no much larger clone; base qualities are not given. This specimen comes from a study of T cell repertoires in cytomegalovirus infection (dated by TCRdb to about 2019). For the study in its entirety: Peptide stimulations targeted recently identified HLA-C-restricted CMV epitopes, whose presentation resists viral immunomodulation, together with well-studied HLA-B-restricted epitopes. Because public TCR beta signatures pointed to carriage of CMV infection together with the matching HLA type, the HLA type of each donor mattered for the analysis.

Interpreted using the paper, the treatment or condition label stands for: in vitro stimulation with specific CMV peptide epitopes to enrich CMV-specific T cells. The study at large found these results: Carriers of CMV infection plus the relevant HLA type were discriminated by the cumulative frequency of public TCR beta family members in the study cohort and in an independent roughly 320-donor cohort. The ex vivo response was dominated by HLA-C-restricted CMV-specific TCR beta clonotypes, which also provided the single most frequent clonotype in two of eight donors.

The listed sequencing device is Illumina HiSeq 1500. TCRdb itself trimmed the public reads at Q25 with fastp, ran MiXCR and retained productive beta chains. Rows with one shared CDR3 protein collapse into an entry with the most common genes and DNA. This sample comprises about 740,000 distinct CDR3 sequences, roughly a third of them detected only once. The ten largest clones add up to around a sixth of the sample. The sequencing here drew on cultured PBMCs, taken from culture after CMV antigen stimulation. The receptor comes from a human donor in good health (CMV status not recorded). Some clones in this sample may be carry-over from other donors' samples.

The sequence in DNA is TGTGCCAGCAGCTTCCCTAGCGGGAGGGCGAGGCAGTACTTC. It codes for CASSFPSGRARQYF. The V gene is TRBV7-8 and the J gene is TRBJ2-5; TRBD2 lines up with 12 middle nucleotides. CDR3 length: 14 amino acids, cysteine to phenylalanine. Just the 42-base CDR3 DNA is kept, in frame starting at base 1. CDR1 and CDR2 are drawn from the germline V gene: SGHVS, FQNEAQ. Here V drops 3 bases and J drops 11 bases, and the junction holds 7 bases not matched to any gene.